The 5 T cell receptor beta chains given below trace back to one sample, sequenced in a study of PD-L1 blockade in urothelial cancer. The method was immunoSEQ multiplex PCR; TCRdb's version includes in-frame clones alone and lacks a portion of them. The repertoire holds 85,000 to 90,000 clones, with approximately 90% as singletons. The source material was PBMCs, sampled around atezolizumab (anti-PD-L1) treatment. The receptors were sampled from a man in his 60s with urothelial cancer.

This chain links TRBV25-1 with TRBJ2-1; TRBD1 matches 10 bases. Per the germline V gene, CDR1 is MGHDK and CDR2 is SYGVNS. J gave up 9 bases and V 1 base, and 12 bases lay outside the gene matches. The CDR3 covers 17 residues. CDR3 protein: CASSESTTGGQGSEQFF. CDR3 nucleotides: TGTGCCAGCAGTGAATCGACGACAGGGGGCCAAGGTAGTGAGCAGTTCTTC.

V is TRBV4-1 and J is TRBJ1-5; TRBD1 is a possible D gene (5 bases). In germline, CDR1 is MGHRA, CDR2 YSYEKL. Trimming cost V 4 bases and J 4 bases, with 8 bases left between them. The CDR3 covers 13 residues. This chain's CDR3 is CASSLRENQPQHF. In DNA form, the CDR3 reads TGCGCCAGCAGCCTCAGGGAAAATCAGCCCCAGCATTTT.

Comment on this clone: At one of its ends the junction is not consistent with the germline gene, which may arise from a read error. The rearrangement uses TRBV7-7 and TRBJ2-1, with 8 positions matching TRBD2. This CDR3 comprises 16 residues. The germline gives CDR1 SSHAT, CDR2 FNYEAQ (reference sequence). CDR3: CASSPNSGGQRYEQFF. CDR3 nucleotide sequence: TGTGCTAGCAGCCCAAACTCGGGGGGGCAGCGGTATGAGCAGTTCTTC.

The genes are TRBV9 and TRBJ2-7; 8 bases fit TRBD1. The CDR3 consists of 15 residues. The trim removed 1 base at V and 2 bases at J, leaving 5 bases unmatched. Germline-derived CDR1 and CDR2 are SGDLS and YYNGEE. The CDR3 spells CASSVSGGQTYEQYF. The CDR3 bases are TGTGCCAGCAGCGTATCAGGGGGCCAAACCTACGAGCAGTACTTC. Based on the CDR3 plus reference TRBV9 and TRBJ2-7, the full variable domain is DSGVTQTPKHLITATGQRVTLRCSPRSGDLSVYWYQQSLDQGLQFLIQYYNGEERAKGNILERFSAQQFPDLHSELNLSSLELGDSALYFCASSVSGGQTYEQYFGPGTRLTVT.

V and J are TRBV5-4 and TRBJ2-7, with 10 bases that match TRBD1. Germline assignment: CDR1 SGHNT and CDR2 YYREEE (reference sequence). V dropped 3 bases and J dropped 3; count of bases not matched to a gene: 3. This CDR3 has 14 amino acids. CDR3 DNA: TGTGCCAGCAGCTCGGGACAGGGGTTCTACGAGCAGTACTTC. Translation: CASSSGQGFYEQYF.